These T cell receptor beta chains were read from a single sample in a study of blood T cell repertoires in COVID-19. Clones were read by immunoSEQ multiplex PCR, and TCRdb kept only the in-frame ones, dropping some. The sample lists about 78,000 clones, around 86% occurring once. The sequencing input was peripheral blood. These receptor sequences come from a woman aged 55-70 years with acute or convalescent COVID-19. Each CDR3 is given with its conserved first and last residue. The D gene is left open where the match is weak. Size values are once, few and many counts, or a class for expanded clones, and some rows have none.

size,D,J,V,DNA,CDR3
-,TRBD1,TRBJ1-1,TRBV19,TGTGCCAGTAGTATAGGACAGGGCAGAAACACTGAAGCTTTCTTT,CASSIGQGRNTEAFF
-,TRBD2,TRBJ2-1,TRBV9,TGTGCCAGCAGCGTACAGGGAGGGGAGCAGTTCTTC,CASSVQGGEQFF
-,TRBD1,TRBJ2-5,TRBV5-1,TGCGCCAGCAGCTTGGGACAGGGTAAAGAGACCCAGTACTTC,CASSLGQGKETQYF
-,-,TRBJ1-2,TRBV18,TGTGCCAGCTCACCTATCAGGGTTCTAGGGAACTATGGCTACACCTTC,CASSPIRVLGNYGYTF
-,-,TRBJ2-7,TRBV7-2,TGTGCCAGCAGCTCTAGAGGGCAAAAAAGCTCCTACGAGCAGTACTTC,CASSSRGQKSSYEQYF
-,-,TRBJ1-1,TRBV6-6,TGTGCCAGCAGTTACGAAGGAGGAAACACTGAAGCTTTCTTT,CASSYEGGNTEAFF
once,-,TRBJ2-1,TRBV7-6,TGTGCCAGCAGCCGCCGACATTCTTCCCTCTACGATGAGCAGTTCTTC,CASSRRHSSLYDEQFF
-,-,TRBJ2-1,TRBV7-3,TGTGCCAGCAGCTATAGCCGCTCCTACAATGAGCAGTTCTTC,CASSYSRSYNEQFF
-,-,TRBJ2-5,TRBV6-2/TRBV6-3,TGTGCCAGCAGTTCCGGAGTACAGGGAAAATATCAAGAGACCCAGTACTTC,CASSSGVQGKYQETQYF
-,TRBD1,TRBJ2-1,TRBV7-8,TGTGCCAGCAGCTTAGACTTGACAGGGATTAATGAGCAGTTCTTC,CASSLDLTGINEQFF
-,-,TRBJ2-5,TRBV28,TGTGCCAGCAGTTTAGAGGGGACCCAGTACTTC,CASSLEGTQYF
-,TRBD1,TRBJ1-1,TRBV12-3/TRBV12-4,TGTGCCAGCAGTGGACAACAGGGGGCTGAAGCTTTCTTT,CASSGQQGAEAFF
-,TRBD2,TRBJ2-1,TRBV7-6,TGTGCCAGCAGCTTAGCCTCTAGCGGGGTCGATGAGCAGTTCTTC,CASSLASSGVDEQFF
few,-,TRBJ1-6,TRBV3-1/TRBV3-2,TGTGCCAGCATGCCGACAGCCAATTCACCCCTCCACTTT,CASMPTANSPLHF
once,TRBD1,TRBJ1-2,TRBV6-6,TGTGCCAGCAGTTACTCTCCGGGACAGGGTAGGGGCTACACCTTC,CASSYSPGQGRGYTF
-,-,TRBJ2-2,TRBV6-2/TRBV6-3,TGTGCCAGCAGTTACTCGCTTTCTTCGAGGGCTCAATACACCGGGGAGCTGTTTTTT,CASSYSLSSRAQYTGELFF
once,TRBD1,TRBJ1-2,TRBV7-9,TGTGCCAGCACCCTACAGGGGGTGGGTAGCTATGGCTACACCTTC,CASTLQGVGSYGYTF
-,TRBD1,TRBJ2-1,TRBV5-1,TGCGCCAGCAGCTACAGACAGGGCAATGAGCAGTTCTTC,CASSYRQGNEQFF
-,-,TRBJ2-1,TRBV27,TGTGCCAGCAGCCTCCAACTTCCCGTTGGCAATGAGCAGTTCTTC,CASSLQLPVGNEQFF
-,TRBD1,TRBJ1-5,TRBV6-6,TGTGCCAGCAGGAGGGACAGTCGCAATCAGCCCCAGCATTTT,CASRRDSRNQPQHF
-,-,TRBJ1-5,TRBV5-6,TGTGCCAGCAGCTTGACGACAGGCAATCAGCCCCAGCATTTT,CASSLTTGNQPQHF
-,TRBD2,TRBJ2-1,TRBV5-1,TGCGCCAGCAGCTTCAGACTAGCGGGAGCGGATGAGCAGTTCTTC,CASSFRLAGADEQFF
-,-,TRBJ2-1,TRBV6-5,TGTGCCAGCAGTCGACTAGAAACGGGCAATGAGCAGTTCTTC,CASSRLETGNEQFF
-,TRBD1,TRBJ1-2,TRBV3-1/TRBV3-2,TGTGCCAGCAGCCAGGGACAGGATAACTATGGCTACACCTTC,CASSQGQDNYGYTF
-,-,TRBJ2-3,TRBV6-5,TGTGCCAGCACCAAGGACAGTCAAGGGGCAGATACGCAGTATTTT,CASTKDSQGADTQYF